Each of the 10 T cell receptor beta chains below was sequenced from the same sample in a study of brain metastases from non-small cell lung cancer. The repertoire was sequenced with immunoSEQ multiplex PCR; TCRdb's copy has only in-frame clones and lacks some. The profile shows some 4,000 clones, around 85% of them singletons. The material sequenced was primary lung tumor tissue. These receptors originate from a donor at least 40 years old with non-small cell lung cancer.

The V and J genes are TRBV13 and TRBJ2-5, with 7 bases lining up with TRBD2. The V gene's germline CDR1 is PRHDT and CDR2 FYEKMQ (reference sequence). Trimming removed 0 bases from V and 5 bases from J; junction bases left unmatched: 9. The CDR3 is made up of 16 amino acids. As DNA, the CDR3 is TGTGCCAGCAGCTTAGGCTACGGGGGGTCACGTGAGACCCAGTACTTC. Encoded protein: CASSLGYGGSRETQYF.

The chain combines TRBV6-2 or TRBV6-3 with TRBJ1-6; D gene ambiguous. Germline assignment: CDR1 MNHEY and CDR2 SVGEGT. Trimming shortened V by 6 bases and J by 7 bases, and 16 bases separated the two germline ends. This CDR3 is built from 15 residues. The DNA for the CDR3 is TGTGCCAGCAGCTCCGCGGCCATACTAAATTCACCCCTCCACTTT. Residues: CASSSAAILNSPLHF.

The V gene is TRBV6-5, the J gene TRBJ2-5, with unresolved D. Germline CDR1 MNHEY, CDR2 SVGAGI. CDR3 length equals 15 residues. V was shortened by 6 bases and J by 5 bases, with 19 bases between the two germline ends. The CDR3 DNA is TGTGCCAGCAGCCCATCCTGGTCCCCAGCGGAGACCCAGTACTTC. Translated: CASSPSWSPAETQYF.

To note about this clone: Other DNA variants within this sample encode the same CDR3. The rearrangement links TRBV19 to TRBJ1-2, with TRBD1 matching 7 bases. The V gene end was trimmed by 2 bases and the J gene end by 5 bases; junction bases not matched to a gene: 2. This CDR3 is 13 amino acids long. Germline CDR1 reads LNHDA; CDR2 reads SQIVND (reference sequence). DNA of the CDR3: TGTGCCAGTAGTATAAGGGGGCTATATGGCTACACCTTC. Protein sequence: CASSIRGLYGYTF.

For this clone: This same CDR3 is encoded by further DNA sequences in the sample. This sequence joins TRBV9 and TRBJ2-4; TRBD1 is a possible D gene (6 bases). CDR3 size: 15 residues. V gave up 0 bases and J gave up 2 bases, with 9 bases separating them. The germline CDR1 and CDR2 sequences are SGDLS and YYNGEE. CDR3 residues: CASSVVGGTKNIQYF. For the CDR3, the DNA is TGTGCCAGCAGCGTAGTAGGGGGAACCAAAAACATTCAGTACTTC. Variable domain in full (rest from reference TRBV9 and TRBJ2-4): DSGVTQTPKHLITATGQRVTLRCSPRSGDLSVYWYQQSLDQGLQFLIQYYNGEERAKGNILERFSAQQFPDLHSELNLSSLELGDSALYFCASSVVGGTKNIQYFGAGTRLSVL.

The rearrangement uses TRBV4-1 and TRBJ1-4; D gene unclear. V was clipped by 1 base and J by 8 bases, with 8 bases between them. Germline loops: CDR1 MGHRA, CDR2 YSYEKL. This CDR3 spans 13 amino acids. CDR3 nucleotide sequence: TGCGCCAGCAGCCAAGGGGTTGGGGAAAAACTGTTTTTT. Translation: CASSQGVGEKLFF.

The chain links TRBV2 to TRBJ2-7; D is undetermined. Trimming pared 3 bases from V and 5 bases from J, leaving 5 bases between. The CDR3 consists of 11 residues. Per the germline V gene, CDR1 is SNHLY and CDR2 is FYNNEI. This CDR3 is CASSDIHEQYV. For the CDR3, the DNA is TGTGCCAGCAGTGACATCCACGAGCAGTACGTC.

In its sample, this clone was seen once. This chain joins TRBV6-1 and TRBJ1-1, with D possibly matching TRBD1 (6 bases). This CDR3 spans 13 amino acids. V shed 2 bases and J shed 6 bases, with 10 bases lying between them. CDR1 and CDR2 (germline): MNHNS, SASEGT. CDR3 loop: CASSESRGSEAFF. The CDR3 nucleotides read TGTGCCAGCAGTGAAAGCAGGGGCTCTGAAGCTTTCTTT.

V usage is TRBV7-2 and J usage is TRBJ2-2, with D tentatively TRBD1 or TRBD2 (6 bases each). V shed 3 bases and J shed 3 bases, with 14 bases lying between them. From germline, CDR1 is SGHTA and CDR2 FQGNSA. The CDR3 is made up of 16 amino acids. The DNA for the CDR3 is TGTGCCAGCAGCTTGTCGGGGGCATGGGACACCGGGGAGCTGTTTTTT. Translation: CASSLSGAWDTGELFF.

This sequence joins TRBV6-5 and TRBJ1-2; TRBD1 aligns across 9 bases. The CDR3 covers 15 residues. Germline values: CDR1 MNHEY, CDR2 SVGAGI. V was clipped by 0 bases and J by 6 bases; unmatched bases: 5. CDR3 bases: TGTGCCAGCAGTTACTCGAGGGGACAGGGTCATGGCTACACCTTC. Its translation: CASSYSRGQGHGYTF.